The present T cell receptor (beta chain) was sequenced within a study of low-dose radiotherapy and immunotherapy resistance in tumors. Study-wide background: For Cohort 1, fractions of 0.5 Gy were given every 2 weeks, reaching 6.5 Gy overall.

This clonotype has at least ten counts. Both TCRalpha and TCRbeta chains were reverse transcribed with V-gene-specific primers. With a constant-region primer and a V-primer adapter, TCRs were subjected to about 20 PCR cycles of amplification. mRNA, once isolated, was amplified by in vitro transcription. One entry per CDR3 protein results from TCRdb running MiXCR on the reads. The table lists 40,000 or so distinct CDR3 sequences, about 25% of them singletons. Germline V lookup: CDR1 DFQATT, CDR2 SNEGSKA (reference sequence). V was clipped by 3 bases and J by 6 bases, with 7 bases between them. The CDR3 runs to 11 residues. Sample time point: after trial treatment. Treatment: LDRT plus nivolumab, ipilimumab, low-dose cyclophosphamide and aspirin (RACIN trial).

The chain carries TRBV20-1 and TRBJ2-3, with D unresolved. This TCR was recovered from a male donor with prostate cancer. The starting material was PBMCs, obtained after low-dose radiotherapy plus immunotherapy. The CDR3 DNA sequence: TGCAGTGCTAGGAGGACGGATACGCAGTATTTT. This translates into CSARRTDTQYF.